Listed below are T cell receptor beta chains from one sample, sequenced in a study of siplizumab effects on memory and regulatory T cells. Clones were read by immunoSEQ multiplex PCR, and TCRdb kept only the in-frame ones, dropping some. The sample holds fewer than 60,000 clones, about 94% seen once. Sequencing was carried out using CD8+ T cells sorted from blood. The origin of the receptors is a human donor in good health. The CDR3 runs from the conserved cysteine through the conserved F or W. The D gene is left open where the match is weak. Clone size, where shown, is once, few, many, or a class for clones that have expanded.

v_call	cdr3_length	j_call	d_call	clone_size	cdr3_aa	cdr3_nt
TRBV2	15	TRBJ2-1	-	-	CASKGMGLDSLMGIF	TGTGCCAGCAAGGGTATGGGGCTAGACTCCCTAATGGGGATCTTC
TRBV18	11	TRBJ1-2	-	-	CASSPRDGYTF	TGTGCCAGCTCACCAAGGGATGGCTACACCTTC
TRBV9	14	TRBJ2-7	-	-	CASSVGGLTGEQYF	TGTGCCAGCAGCGTAGGCGGACTAACGGGGGAGCAGTACTTC
TRBV29-1	12	TRBJ2-1	TRBD1	-	CSGQGIYNEQFF	TGCAGCGGACAGGGGATCTACAATGAGCAGTTCTTC
TRBV4-2	16	TRBJ2-1	-	-	CASSHPSLRNDNEQFF	TGTGCCAGCAGCCACCCTTCCCTAAGGAACGACAATGAGCAGTTCTTC
TRBV18	14	TRBJ2-5	-	-	CASSLFKDQETQYF	TGTGCCAGCTCACTGTTCAAAGATCAAGAGACCCAGTACTTC
TRBV14	16	TRBJ2-7	TRBD2	-	CASSQDAGRAFYEQYF	TGTGCCAGCAGCCAAGATGCCGGGAGGGCCTTCTACGAGCAGTACTTC
TRBV5-6	16	TRBJ2-4	-	-	CASSPPTGAAKNIQYF	TGTGCCAGCAGCCCCCCCACGGGGGCGGCCAAAAACATTCAGTACTTC
TRBV7-9	14	TRBJ2-2	-	-	CASSLAARPGELFF	TGTGCCAGCAGCTTGGCGGCCCGTCCCGGGGAGCTGTTTTTT
TRBV27	15	TRBJ2-5	TRBD2	-	CASSLSGLAEETQYF	TGTGCCAGCAGTTTATCGGGCCTAGCGGAAGAGACCCAGTACTTC
TRBV30	13	TRBJ1-2	TRBD1	medium-sized	CAWSVGQGYGYTF	TGTGCCTGGAGTGTGGGACAGGGCTATGGCTACACCTTC
TRBV7-9	12	TRBJ1-1	-	-	CASRFTGTEAFF	TGTGCCAGCAGGTTTACAGGGACTGAAGCTTTCTTT
TRBV27	14	TRBJ1-4	TRBD1	-	CASSSRGHNEKLFF	TGTGCCAGCAGTTCCAGGGGGCATAATGAAAAACTGTTTTTT
TRBV28	16	TRBJ2-5	-	-	CASSLILAGSQETQYF	TGTGCCAGCAGTTTAATATTAGCAGGTTCGCAAGAGACCCAGTACTTC
TRBV19	14	TRBJ2-1	TRBD2	-	CASLPASGINEQFF	TGTGCCAGTCTTCCGGCTAGCGGGATCAATGAGCAGTTCTTC
TRBV9	14	TRBJ2-2	-	large	CASSTRQVVGELFF	TGTGCCAGCAGCACCCGACAGGTAGTCGGGGAGCTGTTTTTT